The present entry profiles one T cell receptor (beta chain) with its context. The data were produced by immunoSEQ multiplex PCR, yet TCRdb's version contains in-frame clones alone and is incomplete. The sample consists of roughly 250,000 clones, roughly three quarters of them appearing once. The data belong to a study of blood T cell repertoires in COVID-19. For the study at large: Both acute and convalescent COVID-19 samples were obtained from the United States, Italy and Spain. The cDNA or gDNA used as material had been derived from T cells, B-cell-depleted T cells, or PBMCs.

The CDR3 has 15 amino acids. Germline values: CDR1 SNHLY, CDR2 FYNNEI. V dropped 4 bases and J dropped 6 bases, with 16 bases sitting between them. The J gene is TRBJ2-1, the V gene TRBV2; D possibly corresponds to TRBD2 (7 bases). Source material: peripheral blood. This clonotype originated in a woman between 40 and 50 years old with active or convalescent COVID-19. The CDR3, as DNA: TGTGCCAGCAGTGGAGTCGCGGGGGCCAGCAATGAGCAGTTCTTC. The encoded protein is CASSGVAGASNEQFF.